This T cell receptor (beta chain) was retrieved from a study of CD8 T cells in ankylosing spondylitis. General study findings and limits: Clones linked with disease were CD8+ and fairly uncommon in the peripheral blood. Ankylosing spondylitis blood appeared to be characterized by a TCR beta motif of eight or nine highly homologous variants.

Germline CDR1 and CDR2: SGHNT and YYREEE (reference sequence). The length of the CDR3 is 15 residues. Trimming cost V 0 bases and J 8 bases; bases outside gene matches: 6. This clonotype was seen many times. Its cognate antigen is unknown. Quantitative barcoded 5'-RACE was used to prepare TCR beta libraries. In TCRdb, the 5' RACE reads were re-called with MiXCR into one record per CDR3 protein. Among over 200,000 distinct CDR3 sequences listed, over 9.5% were seen once. The rearrangement uses TRBV5-4 and TRBJ2-7; TRBD2 agrees at 12 bases. Material: blood, either unsorted or a sorted T cell fraction (not recorded which). This receptor was obtained from a male donor with ankylosing spondylitis or in good health (not recorded which). The CDR3 DNA is TGTGCCAGCAGCTTGGAGGCTAGCGGGGGGGAAAAGCAGTACTTC. Translation: CASSLEASGGEKQYF.